What follows are 23 T cell receptor beta chains derived from one specimen sequenced in a study of Ad26.COV2.S vaccination and SARS-CoV-2 variants (dated by TCRdb to about 2021). In light of the paper, this sample's treatment or condition label describes: roughly 19 received Ad26.COV2.S at low or high dose, single or two shots; 5 received placebo; per-sample allocation not given. For vaccine and placebo recipients, repertoires were sequenced using samples collected on day 63 after the first injection. The library was made by the immunoSEQ multiplex PCR assay. TCRdb stores this immuneACCESS table with in-frame sequences only. Part of the clones is absent; in the studies checked, under half of the shortfall reflects unresolved V genes, and no reason is known for the rest. In this sample the table shows about 430,000 clones, approximately 92% of which occur a single time. Over 9% of the sample belongs to the ten largest clones.

Here the sequenced sample was peripheral blood, taken in a trial of Ad26.COV2.S vaccine versus placebo. These receptors were obtained from a person between 18 and 65 years old who received the Ad26.COV2.S COVID-19 vaccine or a placebo.

The chain has TRBV7-6 and TRBJ1-4; D unclear. Trimming left V 4 bases short and J 8 bases short, with 14 bases between. This CDR3 has 14 residues. Germline CDR1 SGHVS, CDR2 FNYEAQ. The CDR3 coding sequence is TGTGCCAGCAGCTCGCTTGGGTTTCAAGAAAAACTGTTTTTT. Translation: CASSSLGFQEKLFF.

The V gene is TRBV19, the J gene TRBJ1-1; no clear D. Per the germline V gene, CDR1 is LNHDA and CDR2 is SQIVND (reference sequence). The V end was cut by 3 bases, the J end by 10 bases, with 18 bases between. The CDR3 runs 14 residues. As DNA, the CDR3 is TGTGCCAGTAGTATGGTCGGAAGTGTCAGAGGAGCTTTCTTT. This codes for CASSMVGSVRGAFF.

V and J are TRBV11-2 and TRBJ1-1; D is perhaps TRBD1 (5 bases). V was trimmed by 5 bases and J by 6 bases, leaving 19 bases between them. The CDR3 is made up of 15 amino acids. The V gene's germline CDR1 is SGHAT and CDR2 FQNNGV. As DNA, the CDR3 is TGTGCCAGCAGCCTCACTGGGGGAAGGGTCCCTGAAGCTTTCTTT. Amino acids: CASSLTGGRVPEAFF.

The chain is built from TRBV6-6 and TRBJ1-2; 8 bases are a match to TRBD1. This CDR3 is 14 amino acids long. The V gene's germline CDR1 is MNHNY and CDR2 SVGAGI (reference sequence). The ends lost 6 bases at V and 5 bases at J; junction bases unmatched: 8. DNA of the CDR3: TGTGCCAGCAGCCCCAGGGGGCTTTCTTATGGCTACACCTTC. It translates to CASSPRGLSYGYTF.

V gene TRBV19 combines with J gene TRBJ2-1, with 9 bases that match TRBD2. The trim removed 1 base at V and 5 bases at J, leaving 3 bases unmatched. There are 15 residues in the CDR3. The germline V gene encodes CDR1 LNHDA and CDR2 SQIVND (reference sequence). This CDR3 is CASSIVAGANNEQFF. The CDR3 nucleotides are TGTGCCAGTAGTATAGTAGCGGGAGCCAACAATGAGCAGTTCTTC.

CDR3 coding DNA: TGCGCCAGCAGCTTGGAGGCAGGGTTGGTAACTGAAGCTTTCTTT. It translates to CASSLEAGLVTEAFF. The V gene is TRBV5-1, the J gene TRBJ1-1; weak D call: TRBD1 (5 bases). The CDR3 contains 15 residues. Looked up from germline, CDR1 is SGHRS and CDR2 is YFSETQ. V shed 0 bases and J shed 5 bases, with 14 bases lying between them. The full variable domain, rest sourced from reference TRBV5-1 and TRBJ1-1, is KAGVTQTPRYLIKTRGQQVTLSCSPISGHRSVSWYQQTPGQGLQFLFEYFSETQRNKGNFPGRFSGRQFSNSRSEMNVSTLELGDSALYLCASSLEAGLVTEAFFGQGTRLTVV.

This sequence joins TRBV18 and TRBJ2-5, with D tentatively TRBD1 (5 bases). CDR1 and CDR2 from the germline V gene are KGHSH and LQKENI. The V end lost 6 bases, the J end lost 2 bases, and 16 bases lay between the germline ends. The CDR3 is made up of 15 amino acids. The CDR3 protein is CASSLFGQGQETQYF. CDR3 DNA: TGTGCCAGCTCGCTTTTCGGGCAGGGTCAAGAGACCCAGTACTTC.

The chain uses TRBV10-3 and TRBJ2-7; 9 positions agree with TRBD1. The CDR3 is made up of 14 amino acids. V was pared by 6 bases and J by 2 bases, with 5 bases of the junction left unmatched. CDR1 is ENHRY and CDR2 is SYGVKD in the germline V gene. Here the CDR3 reads CAIRTGTGTYEQYF. The DNA of the CDR3 is TGTGCCATCAGAACCGGGACAGGGACCTACGAGCAGTACTTC.

The chain is built from TRBV7-9 and TRBJ2-7; perhaps TRBD2 as D (6 bases). The CDR3 is 15 amino acids. V lost 0 bases and J 2 bases, leaving 11 bases between the germline ends. Germline V gives CDR1 SEHNR, CDR2 FQNEAQ (reference sequence). The CDR3, as DNA: TGTGCCAGCAGCTTAGCGGGACCGGGGGCCTACGAGCAGTACTTC. Amino acid sequence: CASSLAGPGAYEQYF.

The chain has TRBV9 and TRBJ2-7; D is unclear. V was shortened by 1 base and J by 2 bases, with 10 bases between the two germline ends. There are 14 residues in the CDR3. Germline lookup yields CDR1 SGDLS and CDR2 YYNGEE. The CDR3 region is CASSVSSQAYEQYF. CDR3 in DNA: TGTGCCAGCAGCGTAAGTTCCCAAGCCTACGAGCAGTACTTC.

The chain combines TRBV30 with TRBJ2-3; D ambiguous. Germline loops: CDR1 GTSNPN, CDR2 SVGIG (reference sequence). The CDR3 contains 12 residues. Between the trimmed V and J ends, which lost 2 bases and 5 bases, there was a span of 8 bases. In DNA, the CDR3 is TGTGCCTGGAGTACCTCGGGAGATACGCAGTATTTT. Its translation is CAWSTSGDTQYF. The variable domain in full, completed from reference TRBV30 and TRBJ2-3, reads SQTIHQWPATLVQPVGSPLSLECTVEGTSNPNLYWYRQAAGRGLQLLFYSVGIGQISSEVPQNLSASRPQDRQFILSSKKLLLSDSGFYLCAWSTSGDTQYFGPGTRLTVL.

The V and J genes are TRBV6-2 or TRBV6-3 and TRBJ2-7; a possible D gene is TRBD1 (6 bases). The V end lost 5 bases, the J end lost 4 bases, and 9 bases lay between the germline ends. CDR3 size: 12 residues. Germline-derived CDR1 and CDR2 are MNHEY and SVGEGT. The CDR3 nucleotides are TGTGCCAGCAGTCAACAGGGTTACGAGCAGTACTTC. Encoded protein: CASSQQGYEQYF.

The chain couples TRBV7-8 to TRBJ2-4; D perhaps matches TRBD1 (6 bases). Germline-derived CDR1 and CDR2 are SGHVS and FQNEAQ. V dropped 4 bases and J dropped 0 bases, with 16 bases sitting between them. The CDR3 length is 17 residues. The CDR3 loop reads CASSSQRGNIAKNIQYF. The CDR3 DNA reads TGTGCCAGCAGCTCACAAAGGGGGAACATAGCCAAAAACATTCAGTACTTC.

Written as DNA, the CDR3 is TGTGCCAGCAGTTCGCCCGGCGGTGCGGCCCAGTACTTC. This gives the protein CASSSPGGAAQYF. The chain has TRBV12-3 or TRBV12-4 and TRBJ2-5; D not resolved. Deletions cut 4 bases from V and 9 bases from J, with 15 bases between. There are 13 residues in the CDR3.

The chain couples TRBV6-6 to TRBJ1-2; the D gene is possibly TRBD1 (5 bases). The CDR3 runs 15 residues. V lost 2 bases, J lost 0 bases, and 10 bases lay in between. CDR1 and CDR2 from the germline V gene are MNHNY and SVGAGI (reference sequence). CDR3 in DNA: TGTGCCAGCAGTTACCCACAGGACGCTAACTATGGCTACACCTTC. Translating gives CASSYPQDANYGYTF.

The chain combines TRBV21-1 with TRBJ1-5. TRBV21-1 is given as a pseudogene. This CDR3 region has 19 residues. CDR3: CASSRLKDGPLMSNQPQHF. DNA for the CDR3: TGTGCCAGCAGCCGACTCAAGGACGGACCCCTTATGAGCAATCAGCCCCAGCATTTT.

Only one count was recorded for this clone. This sequence joins TRBV4-1 and TRBJ2-7; perhaps TRBD2 as D (7 bases). Between the trimmed V and J ends, which lost 0 bases and 3 bases, there was a span of 12 bases. This CDR3 is built from 15 residues. Germline CDR1 is MGHRA and CDR2 is YSYEKL. CDR3 loop: CASSQEPGEGYEQYF. CDR3 coding DNA: TGCGCCAGCAGCCAAGAACCAGGGGAGGGCTACGAGCAGTACTTC.

The rearrangement joins TRBV27 to TRBJ1-6; 9 bases are shared with TRBD1. The V gene's germline CDR1 is MNHEY and CDR2 SMNVEV (reference sequence). There are 17 residues in the CDR3. J lost 2 bases, V lost 3 bases, and 5 bases had no gene match. The CDR3 DNA sequence: TGTGCCAGCAGTTTTGGACAGGGGAATACCTATAATTCACCCCTCCACTTT. It translates to CASSFGQGNTYNSPLHF.

V usage is TRBV24-1 and J usage is TRBJ1-1; unclear D gene. V lost 5 bases to trimming and J lost 0 bases, with 12 bases between them. Germline V gene data show CDR1 as KGHDR and CDR2 as SFDVKD. The CDR3 loop spans 15 amino acids. In nucleotides, the CDR3 is TGTGCCACCAGTGGGTGTAGCGGGATGAACACTGAAGCTTTCTTT. It codes for CATSGCSGMNTEAFF.

J is TRBJ2-7 and V is TRBV10-3; 9 nucleotides align to TRBD2. The CDR3 covers 14 residues. Germline V lookup: CDR1 ENHRY, CDR2 SYGVKD. With 4 bases clipped from V and 7 bases from J, the junction kept 8 bases outside the gene matches. The CDR3 nucleotides are TGTGCCATCAGTGCCTTTAGCGGGAGCGTGGAGCAGTACTTC. This encodes CAISAFSGSVEQYF.

This clone has only one observation. V is TRBV6-5 and J is TRBJ2-7; D unresolved. Germline CDR1 reads MNHEY; CDR2 reads SVGAGI. V dropped 6 bases and J dropped 0 bases, with 6 bases sitting between them. The length of the CDR3 is 12 residues. This CDR3 reads CASRTNSYEQYF. The CDR3 DNA reads as TGTGCCAGCAGGACCAACTCCTACGAGCAGTACTTC.

DNA of the CDR3: TGTGCCAGCAGCCCAGAGCGGGACTCGACGTTCACAGATACGCAGTATTTT. Amino acid sequence: CASSPERDSTFTDTQYF. The rearrangement uses TRBV7-9 and TRBJ2-3; the match to TRBD2 covers 7 bases. There are 17 residues in the CDR3. Germline V CDR1 and CDR2: SEHNR, FQNEAQ (reference sequence). V shed 5 bases and J 2 bases; nucleotides not matched to a gene: 13.

This chain links TRBV30 with TRBJ1-5; a weak D match, TRBD1 (6 bases). V was trimmed by 1 base and J by 2 bases, leaving 12 bases between them. The germline CDR1 and CDR2 sequences are GTSNPN and SVGIG (reference sequence). The CDR3 covers 15 residues. CDR3 sequence: CAWSAGVMGNQPQHF. The CDR3 DNA reads as TGTGCCTGGAGTGCAGGGGTAATGGGCAATCAGCCCCAGCATTTT.